Included here is one T cell receptor (beta chain) sequence, with context. The repertoire was sequenced with immunoSEQ multiplex PCR; TCRdb's copy has only in-frame clones and lacks some. The data contain approximately 180,000 clones, 70% to 90% of them singletons. The data originate from a study of blood T cell repertoires in COVID-19. The CDR3 contains 15 residues. Germline-derived CDR1 and CDR2 are MGHDK and SYGVNS. V lost 0 bases and J lost 7, with 13 bases in between. The source is a man aged 55 to 70 with acute or convalescent COVID-19. This chain connects TRBV25-1 to TRBJ2-1; D may be TRBD1 (6 bases). Sequencing was performed on peripheral blood. This chain's CDR3 is CASSEYDGGRNEQFF. CDR3 nucleotides: TGTGCCAGCAGTGAATATGATGGGGGCAGGAATGAGCAGTTCTTC.